This T cell receptor (beta chain) is from a study of T cell changes during pregnancy in multiple sclerosis (dated by TCRdb to the late 2010s). Some background on the complete study: The study looked at changes in the T cell repertoire across pregnancy in women with multiple sclerosis.

Note on this clone: The target of this receptor is not known. Base qualities are missing; no much larger clone stands one base away.

Library method: the immunoSEQ multiplex PCR assay. The table comes from immuneACCESS by way of TCRdb, which keeps in-frame sequences with V and J called. Part of the clones is missing from these tables; in studies checked, under half for an unresolved V gene and the rest for unknown reasons. The sample profile shows under 45,000 clones; about nine tenths of them were found once. Less than 1.5% of the sample is held by the ten biggest clonotypes. The germline V gene yields SNHLY for CDR1 and FYNNEI for CDR2. The CDR3 covers 14 residues, taking in both the cysteine and the phenylalanine. Solely the CDR3 DNA is kept, with 42 bases framed from the first base. Here V drops 6 bases and J drops 6 bases, and the junction holds 6 bases not matched to any gene.

This sequence was found in a female donor with multiple sclerosis, enrolled in a pregnancy study. The rearrangement combines TRBV2 with TRBJ2-1; the central 9 bases match TRBD1. The specimen was CD4+ T cells from peripheral blood mononuclear cells, collected in the second trimester of pregnancy. The CDR3 region has the sequence CASSIHRGPNEQFF. The DNA reads TGTGCCAGCAGCATTCACAGGGGGCCCAATGAGCAGTTCTTC.